The following is a T cell receptor beta chain sequence with its context. The CDR3 runs to 14 residues. In germline, CDR1 is SQVTM, CDR2 ANQGSEA. V was pared by 6 bases and J by 1 base, with 3 bases of the junction left unmatched. The data stem from a study of T cell changes during pregnancy in multiple sclerosis. The data were produced by immunoSEQ multiplex PCR, yet TCRdb's version contains in-frame clones alone and is incomplete. The profile shows some 83,000 clones, around 90% of them singletons. The source is a female donor in good health, serving as a control in a pregnancy study. Some clones in this sample may be carry-over from other donors' samples. The sample was PBMCs, taken in the first trimester of pregnancy. J is TRBJ2-2 and V is TRBV29-1; 9 bases map to TRBD2. In DNA, the CDR3 is TGCAGCGTGGCGGGGGGGCGGAACACCGGGGAGCTGTTTTTT. This codes for CSVAGGRNTGELFF.